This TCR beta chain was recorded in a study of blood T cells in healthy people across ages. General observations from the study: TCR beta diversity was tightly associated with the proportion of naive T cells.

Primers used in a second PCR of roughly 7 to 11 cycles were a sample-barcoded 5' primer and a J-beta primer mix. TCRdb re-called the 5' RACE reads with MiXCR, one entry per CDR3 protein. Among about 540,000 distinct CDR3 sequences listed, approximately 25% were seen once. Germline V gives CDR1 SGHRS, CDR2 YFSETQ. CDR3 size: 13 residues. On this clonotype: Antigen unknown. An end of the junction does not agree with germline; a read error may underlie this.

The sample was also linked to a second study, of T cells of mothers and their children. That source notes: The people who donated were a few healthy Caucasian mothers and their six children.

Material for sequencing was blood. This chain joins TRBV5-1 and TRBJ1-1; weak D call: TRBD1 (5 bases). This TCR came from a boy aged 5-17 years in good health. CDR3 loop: CASSLSADTEALF. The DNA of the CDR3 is TGCGCCAGCAGCTTGTCGGCGGACACTGAAGCTCTCTTT.